This T cell receptor beta chain was documented in a study of CD8 T cells in Susac syndrome. V was clipped by 2 bases and J by 6 bases, with 8 bases between them. In germline, CDR1 is SGHTA, CDR2 FQGTGA. CDR3 length: 13 residues. Blood CD8+ and CD4+ T cells underwent high-throughput TCR beta sequencing. The patients serving as multiple sclerosis controls were treatment-naive. They had stable or active relapsing-remitting disease and fulfilled revised McDonald criteria. While CD8+ and CD4+ T cells were isolated negatively, TEMRA cells were enriched by FACS. After extraction with the RNeasy kit, about 0.45 to 1 ug of the RNA was reverse transcribed using random hexamers. An immunoSEQ multiplex PCR amplified TCR beta CDR3 over 54 Vbeta and 13 Jbeta. From the immunoSEQ multiplex PCR reads, TCRdb called clonotypes with MiXCR, one entry per CDR3 protein. The sample consists of under 200,000 distinct CDR3 sequences, around 95% of them appearing once.

This clonotype has only one observation. The chain links TRBV7-3 to TRBJ2-1; D remains unclear. The receptor's source is a human donor with multiple sclerosis. Material for sequencing was CD8+ T cells from PBMCs. The CDR3, as DNA: TGTGCCAGCAGCTTAGATTATGGCAATGAGCAGTTCTTC. It translates to CASSLDYGNEQFF. Variable domain in full (rest from reference TRBV7-3 and TRBJ2-1): GAGVSQTPSNKVTEKGKYVELRCDPISGHTALYWYRQSLGQGPEFLIYFQGTGAADDSGLPNDRFFAVRPEGSVSTLKIQRTERGDSAVYLCASSLDYGNEQFFGPGTRLTVL.